The 10 T cell receptor beta chains given below trace back to one sample, sequenced in a study of CD8 T cells in Susac syndrome. The RNA, about 0.45 to 1 ug, was put through reverse transcription using random hexamers. TCRdb fed the immunoSEQ multiplex PCR reads into MiXCR, producing one record per CDR3 protein. This sample has about 120,000 distinct CDR3 sequences, with approximately 93% found just once. The sample was CD4+ T cells from PBMCs. The receptors come from a human donor with multiple sclerosis.

This chain joins TRBV7-9 and TRBJ1-2; D ambiguous. CDR3 length equals 12 residues. Trimming took off 1 base at V and 4 bases at J, with 4 bases between the two ends. Germline V gene lookup returns CDR1 SEHNR and CDR2 FQNEAQ (reference sequence). The CDR3 DNA sequence: TGTGCCAGCAGCTTAGAGGGCTATGGCTACACCTTC. Amino acids: CASSLEGYGYTF.

This chain links TRBV7-8 with TRBJ1-3; maybe TRBD1 (5 bases). The germline CDR1 and CDR2 sequences are SGHVS and FQNEAQ. V lost 3 bases, J lost 4 bases, and 16 bases lay in between. The CDR3 has 16 residues. The DNA for the CDR3 is TGTGCCAGCAGCTTGCTAGCGTCCGGGACGGGAAACACCATATATTTT. Its translation is CASSLLASGTGNTIYF.

The V and J genes are TRBV20-1 and TRBJ1-5; tentative D call: TRBD1 (6 bases). V was clipped by 0 bases and J by 7 bases, with 7 bases between them. Germline assignment: CDR1 DFQATT and CDR2 SNEGSKA (reference sequence). This CDR3 spans 12 amino acids. In nucleotides, the CDR3 is TGCAGTGCTAGAGATACAGGGCAGCCCCAGCATTTT. This gives the protein CSARDTGQPQHF.

The chain has TRBV25-1 and TRBJ2-3; D unresolved. This CDR3 comprises 11 residues. The ends were cut back, 8 bases at V and 10 bases at J, with 13 bases in the middle. CDR1 and CDR2 (germline): MGHDK, SYGVNS. This chain's CDR3 is CASAHKKAQYF. The CDR3 coding sequence is TGTGCCAGCGCCCATAAGAAGGCGCAGTATTTT.

This clonotype was seen once. CDR3 sequence reads: CASNKWTSLDTDTQYF. CDR3 bases: TGTGCCAGCAATAAATGGACTAGCCTTGACACAGATACGCAGTATTTT. The chain recombines TRBV6-1 with TRBJ2-3; 8 bases line up with TRBD2. Losses at the gene ends were 7 bases for V and 2 bases for J; bases not matched to a gene: 11. Germline values: CDR1 MNHNS, CDR2 SASEGT. This CDR3 comprises 16 residues.

This chain links TRBV30 with TRBJ1-4; perhaps TRBD1 as D (6 bases). V lost 2 bases and J 12 bases, leaving 10 bases between the germline ends. Germline assignment: CDR1 GTSNPN and CDR2 SVGIG (reference sequence). CDR3 length equals 11 residues. CDR3 sequence: CAWSLGQQLFF. CDR3 sequence (DNA): TGTGCCTGGAGTCTAGGACAGCAACTGTTTTTT.

The chain couples TRBV23-1 to TRBJ1-5, with TRBD1 as a possible D gene (6 bases). TRBV23-1 is reported as an ORF; its role is uncertain. V lost 4 bases, J lost 0 bases, and 13 bases lay in between. The CDR3 has 16 amino acids. This CDR3 reads CASSPNGTHSNQPQHF. The CDR3 DNA sequence: TGCGCCAGCAGTCCTAACGGGACACATAGCAATCAGCCCCAGCATTTT.

V usage is TRBV24-1 and J usage is TRBJ1-1; D is unclear. Germline CDR1 and CDR2: KGHDR and SFDVKD. CDR3 length: 17 residues. Trimming shortened V by 0 bases and J by 0 bases, and 13 bases separated the two germline ends. The CDR3 here is CATSDLRARPMNTEAFF. CDR3 bases: TGTGCCACCAGTGATTTGAGGGCCAGACCGATGAACACTGAAGCTTTCTTT.

V usage is TRBV5-1 and J usage is TRBJ2-3; 10 nucleotides agree with TRBD2. The CDR3 contains 15 residues. V was clipped by 0 bases and J by 4 bases; unmatched bases: 2. CDR1 is SGHRS, CDR2 YFSETQ, per germline. CDR3 nucleotide sequence: TGCGCCAGCAGCTTGGATGGGACTAGCGCAGATACGCAGTATTTT. It specifies CASSLDGTSADTQYF.

This sequence joins TRBV6-1 and TRBJ2-3; possibly TRBD2 for D (7 bases). The germline gives CDR1 MNHNS, CDR2 SASEGT. The V end was cut by 6 bases, the J end by 2 bases, with 18 bases between. CDR3 length equals 16 residues. The CDR3 sequence is CASSNRAGALTDTQYF. The CDR3 DNA reads as TGTGCCAGCAGCAACCGCGCGGGGGCCCTCACAGATACGCAGTATTTT.